This TCR beta chain was retrieved from a study of radiation and T cells in renal cell carcinoma. Only in-frame clones appear in the TCRdb table, and some are missing; sequencing was by immunoSEQ multiplex PCR. The table includes some 120,000 clones, around 80% detected once. This CDR3 contains 14 residues. Between the trimmed V and J ends, which lost 0 bases and 6 bases, there was a span of 10 bases. The germline V gene has CDR1 LNHDA and CDR2 SQIVND (reference sequence). This clone occurred a few times. The sample's time point: blood 2 weeks post-SBRT. Treatment defined: 15 Gy SBRT to primary tumor, nephrectomy 4 weeks later.

The receptor was isolated from a man in his forties or fifties with renal cell carcinoma. The chain recombines TRBV19 with TRBJ2-3; no clear D. This sample comprised blood, obtained from a patient whose treatment included radiotherapy and nephrectomy. The CDR3 bases are TGTGCCAGTAGTATAGACCAGGCTTGGGATACGCAGTATTTT. Its translation: CASSIDQAWDTQYF. The full variable domain, its missing parts supplied by reference TRBV19 and TRBJ2-3, is DGGITQSPKYLFRKEGQNVTLSCEQNLNHDAMYWYRQDPGQGLRLIYYSQIVNDFQKGDIAEGYSVSREKKESFPLTVTSAQKNPTAFYLCASSIDQAWDTQYFGPGTRLTVL.